This T cell receptor (beta chain) was sequenced in a study of blood T cell repertoires in COVID-19. Only in-frame clones appear in the TCRdb table, and some are missing; sequencing was by immunoSEQ multiplex PCR. The sample has 210,000 or so clones, about 88% seen once. Germline V gene lookup returns CDR1 SGHRS and CDR2 YFSETQ. V was pared by 0 bases and J by 5 bases, with 9 bases between. The CDR3 runs to 14 residues. Sequencing was done on a sample of peripheral blood. The clonotype was recovered from a woman aged 40 to 49 who had recovered from COVID-19. The chain carries TRBV5-1 and TRBJ2-1, with TRBD1 as a possible D gene (6 bases). The CDR3 coding sequence is TGCGCCAGCAGCTTGGGGACAGTTAACAATGAGCAGTTCTTC. It codes for CASSLGTVNNEQFF.